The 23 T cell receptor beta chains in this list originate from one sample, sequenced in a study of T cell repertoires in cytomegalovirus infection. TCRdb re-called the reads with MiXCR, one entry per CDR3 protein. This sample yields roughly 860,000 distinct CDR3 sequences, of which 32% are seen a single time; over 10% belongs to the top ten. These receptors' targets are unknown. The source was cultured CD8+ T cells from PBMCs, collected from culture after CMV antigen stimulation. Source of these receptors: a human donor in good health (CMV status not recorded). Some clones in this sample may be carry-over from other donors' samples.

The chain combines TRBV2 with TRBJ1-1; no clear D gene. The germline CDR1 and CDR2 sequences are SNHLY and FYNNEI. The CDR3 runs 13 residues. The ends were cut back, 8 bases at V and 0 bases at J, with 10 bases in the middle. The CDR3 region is CASRVVVNTEAFF. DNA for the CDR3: TGTGCCAGCCGTGTTGTCGTGAACACTGAAGCTTTCTTT.

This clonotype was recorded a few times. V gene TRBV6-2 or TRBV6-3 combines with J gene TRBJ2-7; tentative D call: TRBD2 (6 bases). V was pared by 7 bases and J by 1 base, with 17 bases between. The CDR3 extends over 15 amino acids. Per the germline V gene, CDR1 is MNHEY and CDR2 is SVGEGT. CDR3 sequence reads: CASTAGGADSYEQYV. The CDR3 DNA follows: TGTGCCAGCACCGCCGGAGGGGCCGATTCCTACGAGCAGTACGTC.

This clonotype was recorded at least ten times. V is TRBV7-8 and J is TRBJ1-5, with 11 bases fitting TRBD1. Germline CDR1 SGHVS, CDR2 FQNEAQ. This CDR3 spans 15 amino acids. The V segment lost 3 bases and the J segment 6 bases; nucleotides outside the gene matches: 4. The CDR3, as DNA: TGTGCCAGCAGCTTGGACAGGGGGCGACTTCAGCCCCAGCATTTT. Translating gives CASSLDRGRLQPQHF.

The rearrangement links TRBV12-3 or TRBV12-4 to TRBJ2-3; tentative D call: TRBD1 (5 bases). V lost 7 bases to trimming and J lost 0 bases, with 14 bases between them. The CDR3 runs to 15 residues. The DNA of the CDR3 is TGTGCCAGCACCCCCCAAGGGGCTAGCACAGATACGCAGTATTTT. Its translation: CASTPQGASTDTQYF.

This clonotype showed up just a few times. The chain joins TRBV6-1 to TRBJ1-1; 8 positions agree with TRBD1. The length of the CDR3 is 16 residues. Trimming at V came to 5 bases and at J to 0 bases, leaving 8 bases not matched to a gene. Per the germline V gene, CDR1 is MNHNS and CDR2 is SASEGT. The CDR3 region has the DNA TGTGCCAGCAGTAGCCGGGACAGGATTCTGAACACTGAAGCTTTCTTT. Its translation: CASSSRDRILNTEAFF.

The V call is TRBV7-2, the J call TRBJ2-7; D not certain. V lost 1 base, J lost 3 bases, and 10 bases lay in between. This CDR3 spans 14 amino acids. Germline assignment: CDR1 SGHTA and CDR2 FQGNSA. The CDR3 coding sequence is TGTGCCAGCAGCTTAGAGTTGGTCGTCTACGAGCAGTACGTC. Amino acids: CASSLELVVYEQYV.

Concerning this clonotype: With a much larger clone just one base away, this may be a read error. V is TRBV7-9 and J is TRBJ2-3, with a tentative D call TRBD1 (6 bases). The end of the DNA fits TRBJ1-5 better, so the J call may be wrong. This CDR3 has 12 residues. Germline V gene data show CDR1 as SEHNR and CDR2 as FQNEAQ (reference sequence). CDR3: CAVRGLFDTQHF. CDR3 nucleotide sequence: TGTGCCGTCAGGGGCCTGTTTGATACGCAGCATTTT.

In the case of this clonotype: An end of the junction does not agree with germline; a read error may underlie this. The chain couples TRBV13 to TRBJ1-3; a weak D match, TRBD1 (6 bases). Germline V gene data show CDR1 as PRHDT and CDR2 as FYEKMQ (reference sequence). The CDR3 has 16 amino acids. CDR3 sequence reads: CASSYGDTHSGNTICF. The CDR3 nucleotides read TGTGCCAGCAGCTACGGGGACACCCACTCTGGAAACACCATATGTTTT.

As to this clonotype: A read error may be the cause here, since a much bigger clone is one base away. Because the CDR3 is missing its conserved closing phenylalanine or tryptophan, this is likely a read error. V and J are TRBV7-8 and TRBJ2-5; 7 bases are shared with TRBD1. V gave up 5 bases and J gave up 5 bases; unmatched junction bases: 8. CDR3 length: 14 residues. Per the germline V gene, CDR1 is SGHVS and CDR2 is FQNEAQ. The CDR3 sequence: CASSPRVGGETQYL. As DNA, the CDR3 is TGTGCCAGCAGCCCTCGCGTAGGGGGCGAGACCCAGTACTTA.

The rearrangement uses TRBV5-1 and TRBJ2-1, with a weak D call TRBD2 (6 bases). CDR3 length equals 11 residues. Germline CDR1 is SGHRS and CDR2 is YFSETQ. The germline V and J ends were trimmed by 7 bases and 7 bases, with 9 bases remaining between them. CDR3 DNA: TGCGCCAGCGGGGGGAGGAATGAGCAGTTCTTC. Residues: CASGGRNEQFF.

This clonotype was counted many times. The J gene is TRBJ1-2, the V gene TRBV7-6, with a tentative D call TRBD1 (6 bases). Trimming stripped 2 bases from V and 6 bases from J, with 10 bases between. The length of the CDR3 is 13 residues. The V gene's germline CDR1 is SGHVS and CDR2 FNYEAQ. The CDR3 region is CASSLKQGHGYTF. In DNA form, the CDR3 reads TGTGCCAGCAGCTTAAAACAGGGACATGGCTACACCTTC.

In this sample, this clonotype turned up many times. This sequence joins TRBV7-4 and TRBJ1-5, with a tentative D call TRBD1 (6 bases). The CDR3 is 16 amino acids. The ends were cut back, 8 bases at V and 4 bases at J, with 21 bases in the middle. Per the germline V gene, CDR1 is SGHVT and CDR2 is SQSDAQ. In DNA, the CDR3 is TGTGCCAGCTCAAAGCAGGGGTTGGGGAATAATCAGCCCCAGCATTTT. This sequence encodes CASSKQGLGNNQPQHF. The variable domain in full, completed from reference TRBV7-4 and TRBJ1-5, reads GAGVSQSPRYKVAKRGRDVALRCDSISGHVTLYWYRQTLGQGSEVLTYSQSDAQRDKSGRPSGRFSAERPERSVSTLKIQRTEQGDSAVYLCASSKQGLGNNQPQHFGDGTRLSIL.

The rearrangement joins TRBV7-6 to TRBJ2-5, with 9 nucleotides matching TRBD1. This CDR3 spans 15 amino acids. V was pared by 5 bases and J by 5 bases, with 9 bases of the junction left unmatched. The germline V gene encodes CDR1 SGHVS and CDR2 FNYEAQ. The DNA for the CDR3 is TGTGCCAGCAGCCCCCTGACAGGGGGTAGGGAGACCCAGTACTTC. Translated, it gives CASSPLTGGRETQYF.

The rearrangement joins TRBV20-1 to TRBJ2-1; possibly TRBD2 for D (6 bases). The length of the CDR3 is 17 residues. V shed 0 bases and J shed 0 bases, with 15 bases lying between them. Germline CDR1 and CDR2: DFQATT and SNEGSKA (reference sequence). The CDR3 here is CSARDRGGASSYNEQFF. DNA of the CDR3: TGCAGTGCTAGAGATCGAGGCGGGGCTAGCTCCTACAATGAGCAGTTCTTC.

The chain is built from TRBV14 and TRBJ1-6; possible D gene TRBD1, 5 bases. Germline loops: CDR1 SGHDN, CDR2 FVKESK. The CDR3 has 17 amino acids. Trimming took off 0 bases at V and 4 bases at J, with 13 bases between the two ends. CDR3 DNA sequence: TGTGCCAGCAGCCAAGATATCGGACAAAAATATAATTCACCCCTCCACTTT. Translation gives CASSQDIGQKYNSPLHF.

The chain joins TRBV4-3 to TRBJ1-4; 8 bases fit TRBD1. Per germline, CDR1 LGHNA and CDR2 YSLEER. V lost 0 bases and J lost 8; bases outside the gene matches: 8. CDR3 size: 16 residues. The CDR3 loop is CASSQDSRGLEEKLFF. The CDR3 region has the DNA TGCGCCAGCAGCCAAGATTCCAGGGGGCTTGAGGAAAAACTGTTTTTT.

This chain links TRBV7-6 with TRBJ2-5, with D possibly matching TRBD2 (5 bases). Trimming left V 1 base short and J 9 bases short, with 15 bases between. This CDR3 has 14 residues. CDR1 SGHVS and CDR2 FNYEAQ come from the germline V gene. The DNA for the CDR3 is TGTGCCAGCAGCTTAGGAGATCTGGAGGAGTCCCAGTACTTC. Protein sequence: CASSLGDLEESQYF.

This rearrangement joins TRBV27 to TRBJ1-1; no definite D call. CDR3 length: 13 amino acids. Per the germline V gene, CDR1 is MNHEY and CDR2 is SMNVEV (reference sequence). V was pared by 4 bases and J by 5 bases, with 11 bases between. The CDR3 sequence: CASSSKGWTEAFF. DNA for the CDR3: TGTGCCAGCAGTTCTAAAGGTTGGACTGAAGCTTTCTTT.

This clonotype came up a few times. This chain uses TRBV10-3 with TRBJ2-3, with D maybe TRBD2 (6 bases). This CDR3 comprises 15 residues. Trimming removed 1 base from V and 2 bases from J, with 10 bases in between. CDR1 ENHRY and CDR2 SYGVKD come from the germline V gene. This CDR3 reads CAISEYGGDTDTQYF. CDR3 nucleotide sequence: TGTGCCATCAGTGAGTACGGAGGGGACACAGATACGCAGTATTTT.

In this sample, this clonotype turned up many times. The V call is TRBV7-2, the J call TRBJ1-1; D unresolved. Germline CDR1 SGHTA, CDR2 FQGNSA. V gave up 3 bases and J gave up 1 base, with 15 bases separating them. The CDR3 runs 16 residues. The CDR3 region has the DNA TGTGCCAGCAGCTTCCGCCGTGCGGGAGGGAACACTGAAGCTTTCTTT. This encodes CASSFRRAGGNTEAFF.

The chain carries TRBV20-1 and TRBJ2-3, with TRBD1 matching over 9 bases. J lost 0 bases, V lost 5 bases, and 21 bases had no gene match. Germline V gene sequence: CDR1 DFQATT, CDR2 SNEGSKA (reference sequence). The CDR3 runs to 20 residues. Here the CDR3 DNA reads TGCAGTGCTCACCTGAGAGGGACAGGGATAATATTCGCTAGCACAGATACGCAGTATTTT. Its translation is CSAHLRGTGIIFASTDTQYF.

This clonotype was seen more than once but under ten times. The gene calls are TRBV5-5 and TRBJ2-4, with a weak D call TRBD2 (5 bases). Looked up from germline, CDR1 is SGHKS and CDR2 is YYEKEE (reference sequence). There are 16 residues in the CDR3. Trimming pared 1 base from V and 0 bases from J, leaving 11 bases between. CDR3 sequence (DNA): TGTGCCAGCAGCTTGTGGAGGCCGCTAGCCAAAAACATTCAGTACTTC. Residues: CASSLWRPLAKNIQYF.

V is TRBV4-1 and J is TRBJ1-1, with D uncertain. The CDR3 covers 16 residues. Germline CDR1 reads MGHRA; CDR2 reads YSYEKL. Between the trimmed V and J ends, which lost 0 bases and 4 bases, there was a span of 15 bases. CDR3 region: CASSQDSAPMGTEAFF. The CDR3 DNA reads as TGCGCCAGCAGCCAAGATTCAGCCCCGATGGGCACTGAAGCTTTCTTT.